This T cell receptor (beta chain) was sequenced in a study of graft-versus-host responses after intestinal transplantation. Concerning this clone: The antigen is not known.

The V end lost 3 bases, the J end lost 1 base, and 26 bases lay between the germline ends. Looked up from germline, CDR1 is SGHRS and CDR2 is YFSETQ. This CDR3 is 21 amino acids long. Generated by immunoSEQ multiplex PCR, the TCRdb table keeps only in-frame clones and is missing some. Of around 100,000 clones in the sample, around nine tenths were seen once. The sequences come from unstimulated CD4+ T cells sorted from spleen or lymph node cells, collected before transplant. This clonotype was obtained from a human donor who was the organ donor for an intestinal transplant. The chain joins TRBV5-1 to TRBJ2-6; the D is unclear. CDR3 bases: TGCGCCAGCAGCTCCGGTACGAAGGGTTATGCTTCCAGATCTGGGGCCAACGTCCTGACTTTC. Translated, it gives CASSSGTKGYASRSGANVLTF.